These 28 T cell receptor beta chains were all obtained from the same sample, sequenced in a study of T cells after yellow fever vaccination. TCRdb recomputed calls from the 5' RACE reads with MiXCR, one row per CDR3 protein. The profile covers about 260,000 distinct CDR3 sequences, with roughly 4.8% appearing a single time and roughly 3.4% taken by the ten largest. Sequenced material: CD4+ T cells sorted from PBMCs, taken on the day of the yellow fever booster vaccination. Source of these receptors: a young man who received the YFV17D yellow fever vaccine.

This chain links TRBV5-1 with TRBJ1-1; D is unresolved. V was cut by 1 base and J by 0 bases, with 10 bases left in between. Germline V lookup: CDR1 SGHRS, CDR2 YFSETQ. The CDR3 is 15 amino acids. The CDR3 spells CASSLRPEMNTEAFF. For the CDR3, the DNA is TGCGCCAGCAGCTTGCGCCCAGAAATGAACACTGAAGCTTTCTTT. The whole variable domain, filled in from reference TRBV5-1 and TRBJ1-1, reads KAGVTQTPRYLIKTRGQQVTLSCSPISGHRSVSWYQQTPGQGLQFLFEYFSETQRNKGNFPGRFSGRQFSNSRSEMNVSTLELGDSALYLCASSLRPEMNTEAFFGQGTRLTVV.

The chain uses TRBV20-1 and TRBJ2-5; TRBD2 might be the D (6 bases). The germline V gene has CDR1 DFQATT and CDR2 SNEGSKA (reference sequence). The CDR3 contains 16 residues. Trimming shortened V by 0 bases and J by 1 base, and 15 bases separated the two germline ends. DNA of the CDR3: TGCAGTGCTAGAGATCCCCAGGACTACTTCCAAGAGACCCAGTACTTC. It encodes CSARDPQDYFQETQYF.

This clonotype was seen repeatedly, ten times or more. The rearrangement uses TRBV29-1 and TRBJ2-1; D is possibly TRBD2 (5 bases). Germline V CDR1 and CDR2: SQVTM, ANQGSEA. CDR3 length: 13 residues. V dropped 6 bases and J dropped 6 bases, with 15 bases sitting between them. The DNA of the CDR3 is TGCAGCGTCCCGGACTTGAAGGGCAATGAGCAGTTCTTC. This sequence encodes CSVPDLKGNEQFF.

There are a few counts of this clonotype. This rearrangement joins TRBV5-5 to TRBJ1-5; possible D gene TRBD1, 5 bases. The germline V gene has CDR1 SGHKS and CDR2 YYEKEE (reference sequence). The CDR3 is 15 amino acids. V shed 2 bases and J shed 9 bases, with 18 bases lying between them. In DNA, the CDR3 is TGTGCCAGCAGCTTATACCGGGACTCCCCCAGGCCCCAGCATTTT. Translating it yields CASSLYRDSPRPQHF.

This clonotype was found many times. CDR3 residues: CASSRRDWVYEQYF. The CDR3 DNA reads TGTGCCAGCAGTCGACGGGACTGGGTCTACGAGCAGTACTTC. The chain has TRBV12-3 or TRBV12-4 and TRBJ2-7; TRBD2 might be the D (6 bases). The V and J ends lost 5 bases and 3 bases respectively, with 14 bases between them. This CDR3 region has 14 residues.

The rearrangement links TRBV7-9 to TRBJ1-1; possible D gene TRBD1, 5 bases. Trimming pared 5 bases from V and 1 base from J, leaving 14 bases between. CDR1 is SEHNR, CDR2 FQNEAQ, per germline (reference sequence). The CDR3 contains 15 residues. As DNA, the CDR3 is TGTGCCAGCAGCATAACCGGGACCGAGAACACTGAAGCTTTCTTT. Protein product: CASSITGTENTEAFF.

This clonotype was detected many times. CDR3: CASSLALESYGYTF. The CDR3 DNA sequence: TGTGCCAGCAGCTTAGCGCTTGAGAGCTATGGCTACACCTTC. The gene calls are TRBV7-2 and TRBJ1-2; unclear D gene. V lost 0 bases, J lost 4 bases, and 9 bases lay in between. CDR3 length equals 14 residues. Germline CDR1 SGHTA, CDR2 FQGNSA.

This clonotype was counted at least ten times. The gene calls are TRBV7-9 and TRBJ1-1; perhaps TRBD1 as D (5 bases). Trimming stripped 5 bases from V and 4 bases from J, with 20 bases between. The CDR3 consists of 16 residues. From germline, CDR1 is SEHNR and CDR2 FQNEAQ (reference sequence). CDR3 bases: TGTGCCAGCAGCCCCGGCGGGGGTTATGATAGCACTGAAGCTTTCTTT. This codes for CASSPGGGYDSTEAFF.

This chain links TRBV4-3 with TRBJ1-2, with TRBD1 identical over 7 bases. The CDR3 has 15 residues. The trim removed 0 bases at V and 6 bases at J, leaving 7 bases unmatched. From germline, CDR1 is LGHNA and CDR2 YSLEER. This CDR3 reads CASSQDSGTVDGYTF. The CDR3 DNA reads TGCGCCAGCAGCCAAGATTCGGGGACAGTCGATGGCTACACCTTC.

The chain links TRBV7-8 to TRBJ2-2; D call uncertain. CDR1 SGHVS and CDR2 FQNEAQ come from the germline V gene. The CDR3 totals 14 residues. V lost 8 bases and J 0 bases, leaving 10 bases between the germline ends. The CDR3 loop reads CASSKLPNTGELFF. CDR3 DNA: TGTGCCAGCTCTAAACTCCCGAACACCGGGGAGCTGTTTTTT.

This clonotype was counted ten times or more. The chain has TRBV27 and TRBJ1-2; D not resolved. The germline gives CDR1 MNHEY, CDR2 SMNVEV (reference sequence). Trimming left V 2 bases short and J 8 bases short, with 12 bases between. This CDR3 contains 13 residues. CDR3 DNA sequence: TGTGCCAGCAGTTTACGACCCCAGCGCGGCTACACCTTC. Its protein product is CASSLRPQRGYTF.

This clonotype was detected ten times or more. This chain connects TRBV11-1 to TRBJ1-2; D possibly corresponds to TRBD1 (5 bases). V lost 2 bases to trimming and J lost 4 bases, with 11 bases between them. Germline CDR1 SGHAT, CDR2 FQDESV (reference sequence). The CDR3 sequence is 14 residues long. This CDR3 is CASSLRLDSYGYTF. Written as DNA, the CDR3 is TGTGCCAGCAGCTTACGGCTTGACAGCTATGGCTACACCTTC. The variable domain in full, completed from reference TRBV11-1 and TRBJ1-2, reads EAEVAQSPRYKITEKSQAVAFWCDPISGHATLYWYRQILGQGPELLVQFQDESVVDDSQLPKDRFSAERLKGVDSTLKIQPAELGDSAMYLCASSLRLDSYGYTFGSGTRLTVV.

There are a few counts of this clonotype. This chain links TRBV5-5 with TRBJ1-1; no reliable D call. The CDR3 length is 12 residues. The germline V gene has CDR1 SGHKS and CDR2 YYEKEE (reference sequence). V lost 4 bases and J lost 3, with 7 bases in between. CDR3 loop: CASSPGHTEAFF. CDR3 nucleotides: TGTGCCAGCAGCCCGGGTCACACTGAAGCTTTCTTT.

The sample holds many counts of this clonotype. The rearrangement uses TRBV5-5 and TRBJ1-4, with D possibly matching TRBD1 (5 bases). V was trimmed by 1 base and J by 4 bases, leaving 14 bases between them. The CDR3 loop spans 16 amino acids. Germline V gene sequence: CDR1 SGHKS, CDR2 YYEKEE (reference sequence). The CDR3 sequence: CASSLLRDLLNEKLFF. CDR3 sequence (DNA): TGTGCCAGCAGCTTGCTCCGGGACCTCCTTAATGAAAAACTGTTTTTT.

The chain carries TRBV6-2 or TRBV6-3 and TRBJ1-2, with TRBD1 identical over 8 bases. V lost 6 bases and J lost 5; bases outside the gene matches: 11. This CDR3 spans 15 amino acids. Germline-derived CDR1 and CDR2 are MNHEY and SVGEGT. The CDR3 loop is CASRRTDRGLYGYTF. The CDR3 nucleotides are TGTGCCAGCAGGCGTACCGACAGGGGCTTGTATGGCTACACCTTC.

In its sample, this clonotype was seen a few times. This rearrangement joins TRBV12-3 or TRBV12-4 to TRBJ2-4; TRBD1 matches 10 bases. This CDR3 is built from 18 residues. V was pared by 5 bases and J by 0 bases, with 10 bases of the junction left unmatched. The CDR3 reads CASSPPRRTGGAKNIQYF. The CDR3 DNA sequence: TGTGCCAGCAGTCCTCCCCGTCGGACAGGGGGAGCCAAAAACATTCAGTACTTC.

This clonotype came up a few times. The rearrangement joins TRBV5-1 to TRBJ2-1; TRBD1 matches at 9 bases. This CDR3 spans 14 amino acids. J was trimmed by 5 bases and V by 4 bases; bases with no gene match: 4. Germline loops: CDR1 SGHRS, CDR2 YFSETQ. CDR3 amino acids: CASSLRTGDNEQFF. CDR3 in DNA: TGCGCCAGCAGCCTAAGGACAGGGGACAATGAGCAGTTCTTC.

The V call is TRBV25-1, the J call TRBJ1-2; D is unresolved. Germline V gene data show CDR1 as MGHDK and CDR2 as SYGVNS. The length of the CDR3 is 13 residues. Trimming cost V 0 bases and J 6 bases, with 8 bases left between them. The CDR3 nucleotides read TGTGCCAGCAGTGAATACCGGGAAGATGGCTACACCTTC. This sequence encodes CASSEYREDGYTF.

In this sample, this clonotype turned up a few times. This sequence joins TRBV5-1 and TRBJ2-3; TRBD2 aligns across 15 bases. This CDR3 is 16 amino acids long. The V gene end was trimmed by 4 bases and the J gene end by 5 bases; junction bases not matched to a gene: 5. Germline V gene lookup returns CDR1 SGHRS and CDR2 YFSETQ. In nucleotides, the CDR3 is TGCGCCAGCAGCGTGGGACTAGCGGGGGGCAGAGATACGCAGTATTTT. Translated: CASSVGLAGGRDTQYF.

This clonotype was counted many times. The chain employs TRBV7-2 and TRBJ1-4, with D perhaps matching TRBD1 (6 bases). Looked up from germline, CDR1 is SGHTA and CDR2 is FQGNSA. V gave up 5 bases and J gave up 6 bases, with 13 bases separating them. The CDR3 has 14 amino acids. CDR3 amino acids: CASSPGARDEKLFF. The CDR3 DNA reads TGTGCCAGCAGCCCGGGGGCCAGGGATGAAAAACTGTTTTTT.

There are many counts of this clonotype. The chain carries TRBV11-2 and TRBJ2-3; D is unclear. V was cut by 3 bases and J by 4 bases, with 8 bases left in between. The CDR3 loop spans 13 amino acids. Germline CDR1 SGHAT, CDR2 FQNNGV. CDR3 sequence: CASSFSRADTQYF. CDR3 DNA: TGTGCCAGCAGCTTTAGTAGGGCAGATACGCAGTATTTT.

This rearrangement joins TRBV4-2 to TRBJ1-4; TRBD1 is a possible D gene (6 bases). V lost 4 bases to trimming and J lost 3 bases, with 18 bases between them. The length of the CDR3 is 17 residues. CDR1 and CDR2 (germline): LGHNA, YNFKEQ. As DNA, the CDR3 is TGTGCCAGCAGCCCCTCGGGTGGGGAGGGGGCTAATGAAAAACTGTTTTTT. Its protein is CASSPSGGEGANEKLFF.

This clonotype has more than one count but fewer than ten. This may be a read error, as it is one base from a much larger clone. The DNA of the CDR3 is TGCGCCAGCAGCCAAGGGGAGACCCAGTTCTTC. This translates into CASSQGETQFF. This chain links TRBV4-3 with TRBJ2-5, with D possibly matching TRBD2 (5 bases). The J call may not be correct, given that the DNA end is closer to TRBJ2-1. This CDR3 comprises 11 residues. In germline, CDR1 is LGHNA, CDR2 YSLEER.

This clonotype was counted ten times or more. This chain's CDR3 is CASSLDRGLQFF. The CDR3 DNA sequence: TGTGCCAGCAGCTTAGACAGGGGATTGCAGTTCTTC. J is TRBJ2-1 and V is TRBV7-2, with 7 bases lining up with TRBD1. The V and J ends lost 1 base and 12 bases, in that order; junction bases with no gene match: 3. The CDR3 spans 12 residues. The germline CDR1 and CDR2 sequences are SGHTA and FQGNSA. The complete variable domain, with remaining parts taken from reference TRBV7-2 and TRBJ2-1, reads GAGVSQSPSNKVTEKGKDVELRCDPISGHTALYWYRQSLGQGLEFLIYFQGNSAPDKSGLPSDRFSAERTGGSVSTLTIQRTQQEDSAVYLCASSLDRGLQFFGPGTRLTVL.

This clonotype turned up a few times. The chain is built from TRBV5-1 and TRBJ2-5, with a possible D match to TRBD1 (6 bases). The CDR3 has 15 amino acids. V was trimmed by 4 bases and J by 5 bases, leaving 18 bases between them. Germline lookup yields CDR1 SGHRS and CDR2 YFSETQ. In nucleotides, the CDR3 is TGCGCCAGCAGCGCGACCGGGACAATTAAGGAGACCCAGTACTTC. It yields the protein CASSATGTIKETQYF.

The chain links TRBV5-6 to TRBJ2-5; TRBD2 agrees at 13 bases. The CDR3 contains 16 residues. From germline, CDR1 is SGHDT and CDR2 YYEEEE. The junction had 7 bases not matched to a gene; V was cut back by 4 bases and J by 4 bases. The CDR3 reads CASSALLAGGPETQYF. DNA for the CDR3: TGTGCCAGCAGCGCACTACTAGCGGGGGGGCCAGAGACCCAGTACTTC.

This chain joins TRBV29-1 and TRBJ2-2; D tentatively reads TRBD1 or TRBD2 (6 bases each). V was clipped by 5 bases and J by 6 bases, with 16 bases between them. Germline V CDR1 and CDR2: SQVTM, ANQGSEA. The CDR3 covers 14 residues. Written as DNA, the CDR3 is TGCAGCGTTAAGGGGGGCGTTTATGCCGGGGAGCTGTTTTTT. Translated, it gives CSVKGGVYAGELFF.

This clonotype was observed a few times. The V call is TRBV4-2, the J call TRBJ2-7; D unclear. The CDR3 covers 15 residues. V lost 0 bases, J lost 2 bases, and 11 bases lay in between. The V gene's germline CDR1 is LGHNA and CDR2 YNFKEQ. In nucleotides, the CDR3 is TGTGCCAGCAGCCAAGAAGCCGTCTTCCCCTACGAGCAGTACTTC. It yields the protein CASSQEAVFPYEQYF.